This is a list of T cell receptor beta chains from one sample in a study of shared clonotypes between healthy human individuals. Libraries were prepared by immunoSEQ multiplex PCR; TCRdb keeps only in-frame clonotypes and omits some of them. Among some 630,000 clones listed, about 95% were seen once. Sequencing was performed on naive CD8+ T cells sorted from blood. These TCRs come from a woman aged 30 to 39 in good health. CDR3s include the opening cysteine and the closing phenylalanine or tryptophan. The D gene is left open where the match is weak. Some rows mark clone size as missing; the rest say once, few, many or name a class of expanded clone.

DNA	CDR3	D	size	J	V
TGCAGTGCTAGACAATTCTACGAGCAGTACTTC	CSARQFYEQYF	.	.	TRBJ2-7	TRBV20-1
TGTGCCAGCAGTTCGGAACTAGCGAGGTCCTACGAGCAGTACTTC	CASSSELARSYEQYF	TRBD2	.	TRBJ2-7	TRBV27
TGTGCCAGCAGCCCTTTCTTTGGGGAGGCGGGCACCGGGGAGCTGTTTTTT	CASSPFFGEAGTGELFF	.	.	TRBJ2-2	TRBV9
TGTGCCAGCAGTAGACTAGCGGAAAACAGGGATACGCAGTATTTT	CASSRLAENRDTQYF	TRBD2	.	TRBJ2-3	TRBV6-6
TGTGCCAGCAGTCCCCGACTAGCGGGGGAGAGCTCCTACGAGCAGTACTTC	CASSPRLAGESSYEQYF	TRBD2	once	TRBJ2-7	TRBV27
TGTGCCAGCAGCTTGAGCGGAAGCGGCACAGATACGCAGTATTTT	CASSLSGSGTDTQYF	.	once	TRBJ2-3	TRBV11-1
TGCGCCAGCCGCACCAGCGGGTCCTTATACGAGCAGTACTTC	CASRTSGSLYEQYF	.	.	TRBJ2-7	TRBV5-1
TGTGCCAGCAGTTACCCGAGCGAGCAGTACTTC	CASSYPSEQYF	.	.	TRBJ2-7	TRBV28
TGTGCCAGCAGTGAAGGGACAGGGTCTGACAATGAGCAGTTCTTC	CASSEGTGSDNEQFF	TRBD1	.	TRBJ2-1	TRBV6-1
TGCGCCAGCAGCCAAGGCCCCCCCGCAGCAACTGAAGCTTTCTTT	CASSQGPPAATEAFF	.	.	TRBJ1-1	TRBV4-1
TGCAGCGCGGCCCGTTTGGGGGAGGGCTACACCTTC	CSAARLGEGYTF	.	.	TRBJ1-2	TRBV29-1
TGTGCCAGCAGCCAAGAATCGGTAGCGGGAGGTTACTACGAGCAGTACTTC	CASSQESVAGGYYEQYF	TRBD2	.	TRBJ2-7	TRBV4-2
TGTGCCAGTAGTAGGGAAACATACATGAACACTGAAGCTTTCTTT	CASSRETYMNTEAFF	.	.	TRBJ1-1	TRBV19
TGTGCCAGCAGTTTAATAGGGGGCGACGGCACCGGGGAGCTGTTTTTT	CASSLIGGDGTGELFF	TRBD1	.	TRBJ2-2	TRBV27
TGTGCCAGCAGTGAAGGGACAGAGAATTACGAGCAGTACTTC	CASSEGTENYEQYF	.	once	TRBJ2-7	TRBV2
TGTGCCAGCAGCCCGTCGATTAGCTCCTACAATGAGCAGTTCTTC	CASSPSISSYNEQFF	.	.	TRBJ2-1	TRBV7-7
TGTGCCAGCAGCGTCAAGGACTTCATTATCTACAATGAGCAGTTCTTC	CASSVKDFIIYNEQFF	.	once	TRBJ2-1	TRBV5-6
TGTGCCAGCAGCTTGGTTGGTACCGAGCAGTACTTC	CASSLVGTEQYF	.	.	TRBJ2-7	TRBV5-8
TGTGCCAGCAGTAGACAGGGGGCCCTCGATGAGCAGTTCTTC	CASSRQGALDEQFF	TRBD1	.	TRBJ2-1	TRBV6-5
TGTGCCAGTAGTACCGGACAGGGATGGACTAGCGGGGCCCACATTGAGCAGTTCTTC	CASSTGQGWTSGAHIEQFF	TRBD2	.	TRBJ2-1	TRBV19
TGTGCCACTGGTTCTGTCGCTAACTATGGCTACACCTTC	CATGSVANYGYTF	.	.	TRBJ1-2	TRBV6-5
TGTGCCAGCAGCGCAGCGGGAGGGCCGGGTGAGCAGTTCTTC	CASSAAGGPGEQFF	TRBD2	.	TRBJ2-1	TRBV28
TGTGCCAGCAGCCGTAACCGTAGCTACGAGCAGTACTTC	CASSRNRSYEQYF	.	.	TRBJ2-7	TRBV13
TGTGCCAGCAGTCCGGACCGCCTAGCGAGTAACTACGAGCAGTACTTC	CASSPDRLASNYEQYF	.	.	TRBJ2-7	TRBV28
TGTGCCAGCAGCTTAGCGCTGGTCTTGGCATACGAGACCCAGTACTTC	CASSLALVLAYETQYF	.	.	TRBJ2-5	TRBV7-8
TGTGCCAGCAGTACCGGGACTACATTCAATGAGCAGTTCTTC	CASSTGTTFNEQFF	TRBD2	.	TRBJ2-1	TRBV27
TGTGCCAGCGGTCGGGGGGACGGAGGTCAGTTCTTC	CASGRGDGGQFF	TRBD2	.	TRBJ2-1	TRBV27
TGTGCCACCAGCAGAGGCAGAGACACCGGGGAGCTGTTTTTT	CATSRGRDTGELFF	.	.	TRBJ2-2	TRBV15
TGTGCCAGCAGTTTAACGGGATCCTCTGAGCAGTTCTTC	CASSLTGSSEQFF	.	.	TRBJ2-1	TRBV28
TGTGCCAGCAGCCCACCTGTGCCGGGGGCCATTCAGTACTTC	CASSPPVPGAIQYF	.	.	TRBJ2-4	TRBV13
TGTGCCAGCAGTTTGGGCGGATACTATGGCTACACCTTC	CASSLGGYYGYTF	.	.	TRBJ1-2	TRBV27
TGTGCCAGCAGCGGGGACAGTTTTGACGAGCAGTACTTC	CASSGDSFDEQYF	TRBD1	once	TRBJ2-7	TRBV7-9
TGTGCCAGCAGCTTATCAGGCACTGAAGCTTTCTTT	CASSLSGTEAFF	.	.	TRBJ1-1	TRBV11-2
TGTGCCAGCAGTAGGACTAGCGGGATAGGCGAGCAGTACTTC	CASSRTSGIGEQYF	TRBD2	.	TRBJ2-7	TRBV27
TGCAGCGTTGAAAAGTCGGATGGCTACACCTTC	CSVEKSDGYTF	.	.	TRBJ1-2	TRBV29-1
TGTGCCAGCAGTTTGCTAGCGGGATCCTACAATGAGCAGTTCTTC	CASSLLAGSYNEQFF	TRBD2	.	TRBJ2-1	TRBV28
TGCAGCGTTGATTCCGCGCCCCGGGGAATGAACACTGAAGCTTTCTTT	CSVDSAPRGMNTEAFF	.	.	TRBJ1-1	TRBV29-1